These 30 T cell receptor beta chains originate from one sample sequenced in a study of CD8+ T cells in alopecia areata. Treatment indicated: oral pan-JAK inhibitor, 5-10 mg twice daily. TCR sequencing used cDNA made by reverse transcription of extracted RNA. Sequenced by immunoSEQ multiplex PCR; TCRdb stores in-frame clones only, minus some. The table lists about 270,000 clones, over 45% of them singletons. The specimen comprised CD4+ T cells sorted from blood, sampled at approximately week 51, from a patient treated with tofacitinib. These receptors all come from a human donor with alopecia areata.

To note about this clone: The same CDR3 arises from other DNA sequences in this sample as well. The V gene is TRBV4-2, the J gene TRBJ2-1; 7 bases align to TRBD1. Germline CDR1 LGHNA, CDR2 YNFKEQ. This CDR3 is 15 amino acids long. With 3 bases clipped from V and 1 base from J, the junction kept 3 bases outside the gene matches. CDR3 coding DNA: TGTGCCAGCAGCCAGGCAGGGGGATCCTACAATGAGCAGTTCTTC. This sequence encodes CASSQAGGSYNEQFF.

This clone was seen once. The V gene is TRBV30, the J gene TRBJ2-7; 8 bases line up with TRBD1. The germline CDR1 and CDR2 sequences are GTSNPN and SVGIG (reference sequence). This CDR3 region has 15 residues. With 2 bases clipped from V and 2 bases from J, the junction kept 8 bases outside the gene matches. The CDR3 DNA is TGTGCCTGGAGTTTGAGGACAGGGTTAGCCTACGAGCAGTACTTC. Amino acids: CAWSLRTGLAYEQYF.

The table lists this clone with a few counts. This chain joins TRBV10-3 and TRBJ1-6, with D possibly being TRBD1 (5 bases). Germline V gene data show CDR1 as ENHRY and CDR2 as SYGVKD. This CDR3 has 14 residues. With 5 bases removed from V and 5 bases from J, the gap between germline ends came to 10 bases. The CDR3 sequence is CAISKQEDNSPLHF. The CDR3 DNA is TGTGCCATCAGTAAACAGGAGGATAATTCACCCCTCCACTTT.

This clone was counted only a few times. CDR3 in DNA: TGCGCCAGCAGCTTGGACACATTTACGAACACTGAAGCTTTCTTT. The encoded protein is CASSLDTFTNTEAFF. The V gene is TRBV5-1, the J gene TRBJ1-1; D call uncertain. The V gene's germline CDR1 is SGHRS and CDR2 YFSETQ. This CDR3 spans 15 amino acids. Trimming cost V 0 bases and J 1 base, with 10 bases left between them. The variable domain in full, with the rest retrieved from reference TRBV5-1 and TRBJ1-1, is KAGVTQTPRYLIKTRGQQVTLSCSPISGHRSVSWYQQTPGQGLQFLFEYFSETQRNKGNFPGRFSGRQFSNSRSEMNVSTLELGDSALYLCASSLDTFTNTEAFFGQGTRLTVV.

The rearrangement links TRBV30 to TRBJ1-2, with 7 bases aligning to TRBD1. This CDR3 has 14 residues. Germline V gene lookup returns CDR1 GTSNPN and CDR2 SVGIG (reference sequence). With V trimmed by 2 bases and J by 6 bases, 9 bases remained unmatched. In nucleotides, the CDR3 is TGTGCCTGGAGTAAGCAGGGGGTCTACCATGGCTACACCTTC. Its translation is CAWSKQGVYHGYTF. Variable domain in full (rest from reference TRBV30 and TRBJ1-2): SQTIHQWPATLVQPVGSPLSLECTVEGTSNPNLYWYRQAAGRGLQLLFYSVGIGQISSEVPQNLSASRPQDRQFILSSKKLLLSDSGFYLCAWSKQGVYHGYTFGSGTRLTVV.

CDR3 amino acids: CARDRDMRYEQYF. The CDR3 DNA is TGTGCCAGAGACCGGGACATGCGCTACGAGCAGTACTTC. The rearrangement links TRBV27 to TRBJ2-7; tentative D call: TRBD1 (6 bases). Trimming cost V 9 bases and J 3 bases, with 15 bases left between them. Germline CDR1 reads MNHEY; CDR2 reads SMNVEV (reference sequence). The CDR3 runs to 13 residues.

This clone was observed a handful of times. The chain combines TRBV30 with TRBJ2-7; a weak D match, TRBD1 (5 bases). The CDR3 consists of 10 residues. Trimming left V 5 bases short and J 3 bases short, with 5 bases between. Germline CDR1 is GTSNPN and CDR2 is SVGIG (reference sequence). This CDR3 reads CAWGHYEQYF. As DNA, the CDR3 is TGTGCCTGGGGACACTACGAGCAGTACTTC.

J is TRBJ2-5 and V is TRBV5-1; tentatively, D is TRBD2 (6 bases). V gave up 4 bases and J gave up 5 bases, with 12 bases separating them. The length of the CDR3 is 13 residues. CDR1 SGHRS and CDR2 YFSETQ come from the germline V gene. In DNA, the CDR3 is TGCGCCAGCAGCCCCGGGACTTCCGAGACCCAGTACTTC. Protein: CASSPGTSETQYF.

V usage is TRBV6-5 and J usage is TRBJ1-6, with D uncertain. V lost 4 bases and J lost 5, with 9 bases in between. Per the germline V gene, CDR1 is MNHEY and CDR2 is SVGAGI. CDR3 length: 14 amino acids. The CDR3 DNA sequence: TGTGCCAGCAGTTCTAACGTAGATAATTCACCCCTCCACTTT. It codes for CASSSNVDNSPLHF.

This sequence joins TRBV7-3 and TRBJ2-3; a possible D gene is TRBD2 (6 bases). Looked up from germline, CDR1 is SGHTA and CDR2 is FQGTGA. The V and J ends lost 2 bases and 2 bases respectively, with 8 bases between them. The CDR3 runs 14 residues. The CDR3 region is CASSLRGNTDTQYF. In DNA, the CDR3 is TGTGCCAGCAGCTTACGGGGGAACACAGATACGCAGTATTTT. Supplemented by reference TRBV7-3 and TRBJ2-3, the full variable domain reads GAGVSQTPSNKVTEKGKYVELRCDPISGHTALYWYRQSLGQGPEFLIYFQGTGAADDSGLPNDRFFAVRPEGSVSTLKIQRTERGDSAVYLCASSLRGNTDTQYFGPGTRLTVL.

Remarks on this clone: Other DNA sequences in the sample encode the same CDR3. The CDR3 DNA reads as TGTGCCTGGAGTTCTGGGTCCTACGAGCAGTACTTC. This encodes CAWSSGSYEQYF. The chain uses TRBV30 and TRBJ2-7; no reliable D call. Deletions cut 2 bases from V and 1 base from J, with 6 bases between. This CDR3 comprises 12 residues. Germline values: CDR1 GTSNPN, CDR2 SVGIG (reference sequence). The whole variable domain, filled in from reference TRBV30 and TRBJ2-7, reads SQTIHQWPATLVQPVGSPLSLECTVEGTSNPNLYWYRQAAGRGLQLLFYSVGIGQISSEVPQNLSASRPQDRQFILSSKKLLLSDSGFYLCAWSSGSYEQYFGPGTRLTVT.

The genes are TRBV5-4 and TRBJ2-7, with 10 bases matching TRBD1. Per germline, CDR1 SGHNT and CDR2 YYREEE (reference sequence). CDR3 length equals 14 residues. V was clipped by 4 bases and J by 3 bases; unmatched bases: 4. CDR3 loop: CASSKGQGIYEQYF. The DNA of the CDR3 is TGTGCCAGCAGCAAGGGACAGGGGATCTACGAGCAGTACTTC. The whole variable domain, remainder taken from reference TRBV5-4 and TRBJ2-7, is ETGVTQSPTHLIKTRGQQVTLRCSSQSGHNTVSWYQQALGQGPQFIFQYYREEENGRGNFPPRFSGLQFPNYSSELNVNALELDDSALYLCASSKGQGIYEQYFGPGTRLTVT.

V usage is TRBV30 and J usage is TRBJ1-2, with unresolved D. The CDR3 consists of 15 residues. Germline-derived CDR1 and CDR2 are GTSNPN and SVGIG (reference sequence). Trimming took off 2 bases at V and 4 bases at J, with 17 bases between the two ends. The CDR3 is CAWSQDSRATYGYTF. For the CDR3, the DNA is TGTGCCTGGAGTCAAGACTCCCGAGCTACCTATGGCTACACCTTC.

This rearrangement joins TRBV7-9 to TRBJ1-6, with D possibly matching TRBD1 (6 bases). The CDR3 totals 14 residues. Trimming left V 4 bases short and J 8 bases short, with 12 bases between. The germline CDR1 and CDR2 sequences are SEHNR and FQNEAQ (reference sequence). CDR3 sequence: CASSSGTPYSPLHF. DNA for the CDR3: TGTGCCAGCAGCTCGGGGACACCTTATTCACCCCTCCACTTT.

The rearrangement links TRBV29-1 to TRBJ1-2; D unclear. V was clipped by 5 bases and J by 8 bases, with 9 bases between them. Germline V gene lookup returns CDR1 SQVTM and CDR2 ANQGSEA. The CDR3 contains 10 residues. The CDR3 protein is CSVWAEGYTF. The DNA for the CDR3 is TGCAGCGTTTGGGCGGAGGGCTACACCTTC.

This clone was observed a few times. This chain joins TRBV7-9 and TRBJ2-7, with D possibly matching TRBD2 (6 bases). V was cut by 3 bases and J by 3 bases, with 9 bases left in between. Per germline, CDR1 SEHNR and CDR2 FQNEAQ (reference sequence). This CDR3 has 13 amino acids. The CDR3 bases are TGTGCCAGCAGCTTGGCGGGGTACTACGAGCAGTACTTC. Translation gives CASSLAGYYEQYF.

This chain joins TRBV30 and TRBJ2-2; 10 bases match TRBD1. Germline V gives CDR1 GTSNPN, CDR2 SVGIG (reference sequence). V dropped 3 bases and J dropped 7; count of bases not matched to a gene: 5. The length of the CDR3 is 14 residues. CDR3 in DNA: TGTGCCTGGAGCGCCGGACAGGGGGTCGGGGAGCTGTTTTTT. Its protein product is CAWSAGQGVGELFF.

The chain employs TRBV29-1 and TRBJ2-1; D might be TRBD1 (6 bases). CDR3 size: 11 residues. Germline V gives CDR1 SQVTM, CDR2 ANQGSEA. The V and J ends lost 7 bases and 6 bases respectively, with 10 bases between them. CDR3 sequence (DNA): TGCAGCGCTAAGACAGGCAATGAGCAGTTCTTC. This gives the protein CSAKTGNEQFF.

This clone was found a few times. The chain carries TRBV30 and TRBJ1-5; D is undetermined. The V gene lost 3 bases and the J gene lost 5 bases, with 11 bases spanning the gap. This CDR3 is built from 13 residues. Germline V gene data show CDR1 as GTSNPN and CDR2 as SVGIG (reference sequence). Written as DNA, the CDR3 is TGTGCCTGGAGCGTCCTTCCTGATCAGCCCCAGCATTTT. Protein product: CAWSVLPDQPQHF.

J is TRBJ2-7 and V is TRBV4-3; D gene uncertain. The CDR3 is made up of 13 amino acids. Trimming cost V 1 base and J 0 bases, with 4 bases left between them. The germline gives CDR1 LGHNA, CDR2 YSLEER. CDR3: CASSQVLSYEQYF. The DNA of the CDR3 is TGCGCCAGCAGCCAAGTCCTCTCCTACGAGCAGTACTTC.

Note on this clone: This sample also contains other DNA sequences that code for the same CDR3. The chain is built from TRBV11-2 and TRBJ1-5; D not resolved. CDR3 length: 13 amino acids. V was clipped by 2 bases and J by 2 bases, with 4 bases between them. CDR1 and CDR2 from the germline V gene are SGHAT and FQNNGV. The CDR3 nucleotides are TGTGCCAGCAGCTTACGGGGCAATCAGCCCCAGCATTTT. This encodes CASSLRGNQPQHF.

The chain employs TRBV9 and TRBJ1-6; D remains ambiguous. In germline, CDR1 is SGDLS, CDR2 YYNGEE. V was shortened by 0 bases and J by 8 bases, with 6 bases between the two germline ends. The CDR3 loop spans 13 amino acids. CDR3 bases: TGTGCCAGCAGCGTAGCTACGGATTCACCCCTCCACTTT. Its protein is CASSVATDSPLHF.

The chain recombines TRBV6-5 with TRBJ1-1; D unclear. Germline-derived CDR1 and CDR2 are MNHEY and SVGAGI. V shed 8 bases and J shed 5 bases, with 12 bases lying between them. This CDR3 spans 12 amino acids. CDR3 protein: CASGRLATEAFF. In DNA, the CDR3 is TGTGCCAGCGGAAGGCTGGCGACTGAAGCTTTCTTT.

The rearrangement joins TRBV6-6 to TRBJ1-5; D is uncertain. The V gene lost 6 bases and the J gene lost 1 base, with 10 bases spanning the gap. CDR1 and CDR2 (germline): MNHNY, SVGAGI (reference sequence). There are 14 residues in the CDR3. CDR3 nucleotide sequence: TGTGCCAGCAGCCTCGTGGGGAGCAATCAGCCCCAGCATTTT. Translation: CASSLVGSNQPQHF.

The CDR3 sequence: CASSPRDSLAQYF. The CDR3, as DNA: TGTGCCAGCAGCCCACGGGACTCACTGGCCCAGTACTTC. The chain is built from TRBV5-4 and TRBJ2-5; D might be TRBD2 (6 bases). Germline CDR1 SGHNT, CDR2 YYREEE (reference sequence). This CDR3 has 13 amino acids. Trimming took 4 bases from V and 9 from J, leaving 16 bases between them. Variable domain in full (rest from reference TRBV5-4 and TRBJ2-5): ETGVTQSPTHLIKTRGQQVTLRCSSQSGHNTVSWYQQALGQGPQFIFQYYREEENGRGNFPPRFSGLQFPNYSSELNVNALELDDSALYLCASSPRDSLAQYFGPGTRLLVL.

V usage is TRBV7-9 and J usage is TRBJ1-5; 10 bases line up with TRBD1. V gave up 3 bases and J gave up 2 bases; unmatched junction bases: 1. The CDR3 loop spans 15 amino acids. The germline V gene has CDR1 SEHNR and CDR2 FQNEAQ (reference sequence). The CDR3 sequence: CASSLDRGGNQPQHF. The CDR3 DNA is TGTGCCAGCAGCTTGGACAGGGGGGGCAATCAGCCCCAGCATTTT.

The CDR3 DNA is TGTGCCTGGAGTCCTTCCGGACGGCTCAATCAGCCCCAGCATTTT. Amino acids: CAWSPSGRLNQPQHF. This rearrangement joins TRBV30 to TRBJ1-5; D is undetermined. V lost 2 bases, J lost 3 bases, and 14 bases lay in between. This CDR3 is built from 15 residues. The germline V gene encodes CDR1 GTSNPN and CDR2 SVGIG (reference sequence).

This clone was detected many times. V usage is TRBV30 and J usage is TRBJ2-3; D is perhaps TRBD2 (6 bases). The V gene's germline CDR1 is GTSNPN and CDR2 SVGIG (reference sequence). CDR3 length equals 12 residues. The V end lost 5 bases, the J end lost 6 bases, and 12 bases lay between the germline ends. DNA for the CDR3: TGTGCCTGGCGGGGGAATGGGGATACGCAGTATTTT. Its translation: CAWRGNGDTQYF.

In its sample, this clone was seen a few times. This chain connects TRBV29-1 to TRBJ1-3; possibly TRBD1 for D (5 bases). Germline assignment: CDR1 SQVTM and CDR2 ANQGSEA. Between the trimmed V and J ends, which lost 7 bases and 0 bases, there was a span of 13 bases. The CDR3 totals 14 residues. CDR3 bases: TGCAGCGCACGGGACGGCTTCTCTGGAAACACCATATATTTT. Translating it yields CSARDGFSGNTIYF. Filled out from reference TRBV29-1 and TRBJ1-3, the complete variable domain reads SAVISQKPSRDICQRGTSLTIQCQVDSQVTMMFWYRQQPGQSLTLIATANQGSEATYESGFVIDKFPISRPNLTFSTLTVSNMSPEDSSIYLCSARDGFSGNTIYFGEGSWLTVV.

The V and J genes are TRBV2 and TRBJ1-2; D is unclear. Germline-derived CDR1 and CDR2 are SNHLY and FYNNEI. The CDR3 contains 13 residues. V shed 8 bases and J shed 4 bases, with 14 bases lying between them. CDR3 coding DNA: TGTGCCAGCCTACCGGGCGGATTCTATGGCTACACCTTC. Its translation is CASLPGGFYGYTF.